This T cell receptor (beta chain) stems from a study of cytomegalovirus exposure and HLA in healthy donors. Whole-study context: In a previous analysis, nearly 120 million unique TCR beta sequences were found from about 179 million T cells.

CDR3 length: 15 residues. With 1 base removed from V and 1 base from J, the gap between germline ends came to 10 bases. Germline V gene data show CDR1 as SGHTA and CDR2 as FQGNSA. PCR used 60 Vbeta primers and 13 Jbeta primers. Using immunoSEQ multiplex PCR, the repertoire was profiled, and TCRdb retains in-frame clones only, with some absent. Seen here are 50,000 to 70,000 clones, about 69% observed once, and the top ten hold less than 45%. Sequenced input: PBMCs. The receptor's source is a man in his forties in good health and CMV-seropositive. The V and J genes are TRBV7-2 and TRBJ1-2, with D tentatively TRBD1 (5 bases). CDR3: CASSLGAGRNYGYTF. CDR3 in DNA: TGTGCCAGCAGCTTAGGGGCAGGGCGTAACTATGGCTACACCTTC.